Following are 9 T cell receptor beta chains from one sample sequenced in a study of blood T cells in healthy people across ages. With a J-beta primer mix and a sample-barcoded 5' primer, a second PCR ran 7 to 11 cycles. One entry per CDR3 protein, called by TCRdb with MiXCR from the 5' RACE reads. The sample includes 1.2 million to 1.5 million distinct CDR3 sequences, approximately 60% of them seen just once. Specimen: blood. Every receptor here comes from a man aged 18-30 years in good health.

The chain employs TRBV18 and TRBJ1-2, with unresolved D. Germline V gene lookup returns CDR1 KGHSH and CDR2 LQKENI. Trimming cost V 2 bases and J 6 bases, with 10 bases left between them. This CDR3 comprises 13 residues. Here the CDR3 DNA reads TGTGCCAGCTCACCAGGGCAGGTTAATGGCTACACCTTC. Encoded protein: CASSPGQVNGYTF. Complete variable domain (other parts from reference TRBV18 and TRBJ1-2): NAGVMQNPRHLVRRRGQEARLRCSPMKGHSHVYWYRQLPEEGLKFMVYLQKENIIDESGMPKERFSAEFPKEGPSILRIQQVVRGDSAAYFCASSPGQVNGYTFGSGTRLTVV.

J is TRBJ2-1 and V is TRBV6-5; tentatively, D is TRBD1 (8 bases). This CDR3 comprises 13 residues. Germline V lookup: CDR1 MNHEY, CDR2 SVGAGI. V gave up 8 bases and J gave up 4 bases, with 12 bases separating them. CDR3 bases: TGTGCCAGCCACAGGGGGGGATACAATGAGCAGTTCTTC. This encodes CASHRGGYNEQFF.

This clonotype was found once. V is TRBV7-6 and J is TRBJ2-7; TRBD1 matches 9 bases. Germline assignment: CDR1 SGHVS and CDR2 FNYEAQ. The CDR3 covers 16 residues. Trimming took 5 bases from V and 0 from J; bases not matched to a gene: 8. The CDR3 coding sequence is TGTGCCAGCAGCCCGCATGTGACAGGGGGCTCCTACGAGCAGTACTTC. Encoded protein: CASSPHVTGGSYEQYF.

The chain couples TRBV10-3 to TRBJ1-5; no definite D call. The germline CDR1 and CDR2 sequences are ENHRY and SYGVKD. The CDR3 runs to 15 residues. Trimming removed 0 bases from V and 6 bases from J, with 12 bases in between. CDR3 protein: CAISESRDFAQPQHF. CDR3 in DNA: TGTGCCATCAGTGAGTCGAGGGATTTCGCTCAGCCCCAGCATTTT.

V and J are TRBV7-8 and TRBJ2-7; D is unclear. Germline V gives CDR1 SGHVS, CDR2 FQNEAQ. Between the trimmed V and J ends, which lost 3 bases and 3 bases, there was a span of 6 bases. CDR3 length equals 12 residues. The CDR3 coding sequence is TGTGCCAGCAGCTTTACAGACTACGAGCAGTACTTC. Its protein product is CASSFTDYEQYF. The full variable domain, completed using reference TRBV7-8 and TRBJ2-7, is GAGVSQSPRYKVAKRGQDVALRCDPISGHVSLFWYQQALGQGPEFLTYFQNEAQLDKSGLPSDRFFAERPEGSVSTLKIQRTQQEDSAVYLCASSFTDYEQYFGPGTRLTVT.

This rearrangement joins TRBV27 to TRBJ1-1; D is perhaps TRBD1 (6 bases). The CDR3 contains 14 residues. Trimming shortened V by 5 bases and J by 4 bases, and 14 bases separated the two germline ends. CDR1 and CDR2 from the germline V gene are MNHEY and SMNVEV (reference sequence). The CDR3 loop reads CASSNEGVGTEAFF. The CDR3 DNA is TGTGCCAGCAGTAACGAGGGGGTAGGCACTGAAGCTTTCTTT.

About this clonotype itself: This could be a read error, since a much larger clone is one nucleotide away. CDR3 amino acids: CASSHSGTSGYSEQFF. The CDR3 coding sequence is TGTGCCAGCAGCCATTCCGGGACTAGCGGGTACAGTGAGCAGTTCTTC. The rearrangement joins TRBV7-9 to TRBJ2-1; 12 bases are shared with TRBD2. Per germline, CDR1 SEHNR and CDR2 FQNEAQ (reference sequence). There are 16 residues in the CDR3.

As for this clonotype: The germline gene is not matched at one end of the junction; a read error may be the cause. The chain couples TRBV7-2 to TRBJ2-1, with D tentatively TRBD2 (5 bases). The length of the CDR3 is 15 residues. CDR1 and CDR2 (germline): SGHTA, FQGNSA. CDR3 DNA sequence: TGTGCCGGCAGCTTAGATGGGAGTCCATCCAATGAGCAGTTCTTC. This gives the protein CAGSLDGSPSNEQFF.

Only a few counts were recorded for this clonotype. The rearrangement joins TRBV6-1 to TRBJ2-7; D perhaps matches TRBD1 (5 bases). The germline V and J ends were trimmed by 5 bases and 4 bases, with 15 bases remaining between them. Germline lookup yields CDR1 MNHNS and CDR2 SASEGT. The length of the CDR3 is 14 residues. CDR3 sequence (DNA): TGTGCCAGCAGTCCCCAGGCAGGGAAGTACGAGCAGTACTTC. This translates into CASSPQAGKYEQYF.